The 4 T cell receptor beta chains below all came from one sample that was sequenced in a study of T cells in Graves' hyperthyroidism and ophthalmopathy. TCR beta CDR3 regions were amplified from RNA. The HTBI set primed first-round TCR CDR3 RT-PCR. TCRdb analysed the multiplex PCR reads with MiXCR anew, one entry per CDR3 protein. The table includes hundreds of thousands of distinct CDR3 sequences, approximately 14% detected once. The sequenced sample was blood. The receptors derive from a woman aged 45-60 years with Graves' ophthalmopathy.

This clonotype was recorded at least ten times. The V call is TRBV7-9, the J call TRBJ1-1; perhaps TRBD1 as D (6 bases). V was shortened by 5 bases and J by 4 bases, with 17 bases between the two germline ends. This CDR3 spans 15 amino acids. Germline V CDR1 and CDR2: SEHNR, FQNEAQ (reference sequence). CDR3 in amino acids: CASSPPGAGSTEAFF. CDR3 in DNA: TGTGCCAGCAGCCCGCCAGGGGCGGGGAGCACTGAAGCTTTCTTT.

This clonotype was detected only a few times. This sequence joins TRBV7-9 and TRBJ2-7; D is ambiguous. Trimming took off 5 bases at V and 5 bases at J, with 13 bases between the two ends. Germline V gene data show CDR1 as SEHNR and CDR2 as FQNEAQ (reference sequence). The CDR3 is 13 amino acids. CDR3 sequence reads: CASSPSQLNEQYF. In DNA, the CDR3 is TGTGCCAGCAGCCCTTCTCAATTGAACGAGCAGTACTTC.

Only a few counts were recorded for this clonotype. This chain connects TRBV19 to TRBJ1-1, with D maybe TRBD1 (5 bases). The CDR3 extends over 14 amino acids. V lost 6 bases, J lost 4 bases, and 15 bases lay in between. The germline V gene has CDR1 LNHDA and CDR2 SQIVND (reference sequence). The DNA for the CDR3 is TGTGCCAGTAGATCCCAGGGTTGGAGCACTGAAGCTTTCTTT. Translating it yields CASRSQGWSTEAFF.

This clonotype was seen repeatedly, ten times or more. The chain employs TRBV30 and TRBJ2-3; 8 bases agree with TRBD2. The germline CDR1 and CDR2 sequences are GTSNPN and SVGIG (reference sequence). This CDR3 spans 14 amino acids. J lost 4 bases, V lost 0 bases, and 3 bases had no gene match. CDR3 region: CAWSVAGVADTQYF. The CDR3 bases are TGTGCCTGGAGTGTAGCGGGAGTAGCAGATACGCAGTATTTT.